This T cell receptor beta chain was recovered during a study of blood T cell repertoires in COVID-19. Germline assignment: CDR1 SGDLS and CDR2 YYNGEE. V shed 4 bases and J shed 8 bases, with 24 bases lying between them. The CDR3 extends over 16 amino acids. Generated by immunoSEQ multiplex PCR, the TCRdb table keeps only in-frame clones and is missing some. The repertoire includes 250,000 to 300,000 clones, under 90% of them detected once, and approximately 2% sits in the top ten. V gene TRBV9 combines with J gene TRBJ1-2, with TRBD1 as a possible D gene (5 bases). The clonotype originates from a man aged 50-59 years with acute or convalescent COVID-19. The sample consisted of peripheral blood. CDR3 DNA sequence: TGTGCCAGCAGCCCCTCCTTGCGGGGGGAGGAGGTCGGCTACACCTTC. The encoded protein is CASSPSLRGEEVGYTF.